This T cell receptor (beta chain) was sequenced during a study of CD8 T cells in Susac syndrome. CD8+ and CD4+ T cells from blood underwent TCR beta sequencing, which was carried out in a high-throughput format. While CD8+ and CD4+ T cells were isolated negatively, TEMRA cells were enriched by FACS. Random hexamers were used to reverse transcribe the RNA input (about 0.45 to 1 ug). Coverage of TCR beta CDR3 amplification by immunoSEQ multiplex PCR extended to 54 Vbeta and 13 Jbeta. In TCRdb, the immunoSEQ multiplex PCR reads were re-called with MiXCR into one record per CDR3 protein. The repertoire holds 150,000 to 250,000 distinct CDR3 sequences, with over 90% as singletons. Germline loops: CDR1 SQVTM, CDR2 ANQGSEA. The junction had 4 bases not matched to a gene; V was cut back by 1 base and J by 2 bases. The CDR3 extends over 14 amino acids.

The receptor was isolated from a human donor with multiple sclerosis. The sequenced material came from CD4+ T cells from PBMCs. J is TRBJ2-5 and V is TRBV29-1, with TRBD1 identical over 7 bases. The CDR3 spells CSVEGGQPQETQYF. CDR3 DNA sequence: TGCAGCGTTGAAGGGGGACAGCCTCAAGAGACCCAGTACTTC.